The 24 T cell receptor beta chains listed next were all sequenced from one sample in a study of neurological immune-mediated disorders. TCRdb ran MiXCR on the 5' RACE reads and lists one entry per CDR3 protein. This table has about 79,000 distinct CDR3 sequences, about 14% appearing once. The sequencing input was PBMCs. These receptors all come from a woman aged 45-65 years in good health.

This clonotype was found many times. V and J are TRBV7-2 and TRBJ1-1, with D maybe TRBD1 (5 bases). The V gene lost 1 base and the J gene lost 0 bases, with 6 bases spanning the gap. This CDR3 is 14 amino acids long. The germline CDR1 and CDR2 sequences are SGHTA and FQGNSA. In nucleotides, the CDR3 is TGTGCCAGCAGCTTAGGGGGGGTGAACACTGAAGCTTTCTTT. It yields the protein CASSLGGVNTEAFF.

This clonotype was detected many times. The chain employs TRBV27 and TRBJ1-6; the D gene is possibly TRBD1 (5 bases). Trimming removed 3 bases at V and 9 bases at J, with 9 bases between. The CDR3 length is 13 residues. Germline V CDR1 and CDR2: MNHEY, SMNVEV (reference sequence). CDR3 loop: CASSFLTVSPLHF. In DNA, the CDR3 is TGTGCCAGCAGTTTTTTGACAGTTTCACCCCTCCACTTT.

For this clonotype: With a much larger clone just one base away, this may be a read error. The J gene is TRBJ1-1, the V gene TRBV12-3 or TRBV12-4; D not certain. V dropped 10 bases and J dropped 1 base, with 19 bases sitting between them. This CDR3 region has 15 residues. CDR3 nucleotide sequence: TGTGCCATCACCTTACGGGCAGGCCAGAACACTGAAGCTTTCTTT. Translated, it gives CAITLRAGQNTEAFF.

Comment on this clonotype: This clone may be a read error of a much larger clone one base away. The rearrangement uses TRBV28 and TRBJ1-1; no definite D call. Per the germline V gene, CDR1 is MDHEN and CDR2 is SYDVKM. This CDR3 is built from 11 residues. Trimming took off 9 bases at V and 6 bases at J, with 11 bases between the two ends. The CDR3 spells CARSLVAEAFF. The CDR3 DNA sequence: TGTGCCAGGAGTCTCGTCGCTGAAGCTTTCTTT.

This clonotype was seen at least ten times. This rearrangement joins TRBV28 to TRBJ2-7; D possibly corresponds to TRBD1 (5 bases). The CDR3 runs to 12 residues. In germline, CDR1 is MDHEN, CDR2 SYDVKM. V shed 2 bases and J shed 5 bases, with 7 bases lying between them. DNA of the CDR3: TGTGCCAGCAGTTTACCCAGGGACGAGCAGTACTTC. Residues: CASSLPRDEQYF.

For this clonotype: One base away lies a much larger clone, so this may be a sequencing read error. This sequence joins TRBV6-1 and TRBJ1-5; D gene ambiguous. Per germline, CDR1 MNHNS and CDR2 SASEGT. Trimming pared 6 bases from V and 6 bases from J, leaving 12 bases between. CDR3 length: 13 residues. The chain's CDR3 is CASRGTVCQPQHF. The CDR3 DNA reads as TGTGCCAGCAGGGGTACTGTCTGTCAGCCCCAGCATTTT.

This clonotype was detected ten times or more. V gene TRBV3-1 combines with J gene TRBJ1-2; a weak D match, TRBD1 (5 bases). The length of the CDR3 is 15 residues. Germline lookup yields CDR1 LGHDT and CDR2 YNNKEL (reference sequence). Trimming took 6 bases from V and 6 from J, leaving 20 bases between them. CDR3 DNA: TGTGCCAGCAGTATTAACCCGGGTCAGGGTCATGGCTACACCTTC. Translating gives CASSINPGQGHGYTF.

This clonotype was counted ten times or more. At one of its ends the junction is not consistent with the germline gene, which may arise from a read error. The V and J genes are TRBV4-2 and TRBJ2-1, with no clear D. In germline, CDR1 is LGHNA, CDR2 YNFKEQ. The CDR3 has 12 residues. As DNA, the CDR3 is TGTGCCAGCAGCCAAGTGGAACTTCCGCTGATCTTC. It yields the protein CASSQVELPLIF.

The sample holds many counts of this clonotype. The chain recombines TRBV20-1 with TRBJ2-7; 8 positions agree with TRBD2. Looked up from germline, CDR1 is DFQATT and CDR2 is SNEGSKA (reference sequence). The CDR3 spans 15 residues. Trimming removed 6 bases from V and 5 bases from J; junction bases left unmatched: 15. CDR3 residues: CSAKPASGSLNEQYF. The CDR3 DNA follows: TGCAGTGCAAAACCAGCCAGCGGGAGTCTCAACGAGCAGTACTTC.

This clonotype was counted many times. The CDR3 DNA follows: TGCGCCAGCAGCTTGGAAGGGGCAGCTTTCTTT. Protein: CASSLEGAAFF. The V and J genes are TRBV5-1 and TRBJ1-1, with D maybe TRBD1 (5 bases). V lost 0 bases and J 10 bases, leaving 7 bases between the germline ends. The CDR3 contains 11 residues. CDR1 and CDR2 (germline): SGHRS, YFSETQ.

In this sample, this clonotype turned up a few times. This chain connects TRBV28 to TRBJ2-7, with D possibly TRBD2 on 6 matching bases. Germline loops: CDR1 MDHEN, CDR2 SYDVKM. The CDR3 covers 19 residues. V was pared by 2 bases and J by 2 bases, with 25 bases between. CDR3 amino acids: CASSLRLGVQERVTYEQYF. In DNA, the CDR3 is TGTGCCAGCAGTTTAAGGTTGGGGGTACAGGAGCGGGTCACCTACGAGCAGTACTTC.

In this sample, this clonotype turned up many times. The chain uses TRBV15 and TRBJ2-7, with TRBD1 matching 7 bases. The CDR3 spans 14 residues. Germline loops: CDR1 LNHNV, CDR2 YYDKDF (reference sequence). Unmatched junction bases numbered 6, after V lost 3 bases and J lost 4 bases. Here the CDR3 reads CATSSGTAIYEQYF. The CDR3 bases are TGTGCCACCAGCAGTGGGACAGCAATTTACGAGCAGTACTTC.

This clonotype was seen ten or more times. J is TRBJ2-6 and V is TRBV5-1; D possibly matches TRBD1 or TRBD2 (6 bases each). CDR1 and CDR2 from the germline V gene are SGHRS and YFSETQ. The CDR3 is 16 residues long. Trimming stripped 3 bases from V and 0 bases from J, with 10 bases between. The CDR3 spells CASSSGAVSGANVLTF. The DNA for the CDR3 is TGCGCCAGCAGCTCGGGGGCGGTCTCTGGGGCCAACGTCCTGACTTTC.

There are many counts of this clonotype. The chain recombines TRBV12-3 or TRBV12-4 with TRBJ1-1; TRBD1 is a possible D gene (5 bases). Trimming pared 8 bases from V and 1 base from J, leaving 8 bases between. This CDR3 comprises 12 residues. CDR3 amino acids: CASVDRNTEAFF. CDR3 sequence (DNA): TGTGCCAGCGTCGACAGGAACACTGAAGCTTTCTTT.

This clonotype was seen repeatedly, ten times or more. V usage is TRBV20-1 and J usage is TRBJ2-7; D is possibly TRBD1 or TRBD2 (5 bases each). Looked up from germline, CDR1 is DFQATT and CDR2 is SNEGSKA (reference sequence). The CDR3 extends over 16 amino acids. Trimming removed 3 bases at V and 5 bases at J, with 23 bases between. CDR3 sequence: CSASKVPGRPQDEQYF. The CDR3 DNA follows: TGCAGTGCTAGCAAGGTTCCGGGACGTCCCCAAGACGAGCAGTACTTC.

This clonotype was detected many times. The chain combines TRBV5-1 with TRBJ2-5; D remains unclear. Trimming took off 1 base at V and 5 bases at J, with 9 bases between the two ends. Germline V gene sequence: CDR1 SGHRS, CDR2 YFSETQ. CDR3 length: 13 amino acids. CDR3 nucleotides: TGCGCCAGCAGCTTGTTACCGGCGGAGACCCAGTACTTC. Translation: CASSLLPAETQYF.

The chain employs TRBV7-8 and TRBJ2-2; tentative D call: TRBD2 (5 bases). The CDR3 totals 15 residues. Looked up from germline, CDR1 is SGHVS and CDR2 is FQNEAQ. V was shortened by 5 bases and J by 2 bases, with 12 bases between the two germline ends. CDR3 residues: CASSGMSGNTGELFF. CDR3 sequence (DNA): TGTGCCAGCAGCGGGATGAGCGGAAACACCGGGGAGCTGTTTTTT.

The sample holds many counts of this clonotype. J is TRBJ1-3 and V is TRBV9; 10 bases are shared with TRBD1. The V gene's germline CDR1 is SGDLS and CDR2 YYNGEE. The J segment lost 1 base and the V segment lost 1 base, leaving 8 bases of the junction unmatched. The CDR3 extends over 18 amino acids. CDR3 DNA sequence: TGTGCCAGCAGCGTACTCGGGACAGGGGCAGGTTCTGGAAACACCATATATTTT. Translated: CASSVLGTGAGSGNTIYF.

At least ten counts were recorded for this clonotype. The chain employs TRBV5-6 and TRBJ1-5; D not certain. Trimming shortened V by 1 base and J by 0 bases, and 17 bases separated the two germline ends. CDR1 SGHDT and CDR2 YYEEEE come from the germline V gene. The length of the CDR3 is 18 residues. The CDR3 region has the DNA TGTGCCAGCAGCTTGCGGTGGCAGGCAGACCATAGCAATCAGCCCCAGCATTTT. Translation: CASSLRWQADHSNQPQHF.

This clonotype was found many times. The CDR3: CASSEGAGGYGYTF. CDR3 DNA sequence: TGTGCCAGCAGCGAAGGGGCCGGGGGCTATGGCTACACCTTC. The chain recombines TRBV5-5 with TRBJ1-2, with a tentative D call TRBD1 (5 bases). CDR1 and CDR2 from the germline V gene are SGHKS and YYEKEE (reference sequence). The V gene lost 4 bases and the J gene lost 4 bases, with 14 bases spanning the gap. This CDR3 comprises 14 residues.

This clonotype was seen many times. V and J are TRBV10-2 and TRBJ2-4, with D unresolved. Germline-derived CDR1 and CDR2 are WSHSY and SAAADI. V was shortened by 3 bases and J by 7 bases, with 16 bases between the two germline ends. The CDR3 is 15 amino acids. The CDR3 DNA reads TGCGCCAGCAGTGAAGCGCATCCTAGTCTGAACATTCAGTACTTC. This translates into CASSEAHPSLNIQYF.

This clonotype was observed many times. The J gene is TRBJ1-1, the V gene TRBV5-1, with D unresolved. V was trimmed by 2 bases and J by 2 bases, leaving 7 bases between them. CDR3 length: 13 amino acids. Germline V gives CDR1 SGHRS, CDR2 YFSETQ. The CDR3 sequence is CASSFQGNTEAFF. DNA for the CDR3: TGCGCCAGCAGCTTTCAAGGTAACACTGAAGCTTTCTTT.

This clonotype came up many times. This chain joins TRBV5-1 and TRBJ2-3; D might be TRBD2 (6 bases). Germline values: CDR1 SGHRS, CDR2 YFSETQ. V was clipped by 4 bases and J by 0 bases, with 12 bases between them. The CDR3 totals 15 residues. The CDR3 loop reads CASSPGLFSTDTQYF. The CDR3 DNA sequence: TGCGCCAGCAGCCCGGGACTGTTTAGCACAGATACGCAGTATTTT.

Ten or more counts support this clonotype. The chain combines TRBV5-1 with TRBJ1-1; 7 bases map to TRBD1. The germline V gene has CDR1 SGHRS and CDR2 YFSETQ. The CDR3 consists of 13 residues. V trimming: 4 bases; J trimming: 4 bases; junction bases outside the gene matches: 4. As DNA, the CDR3 is TGCGCCAGCAGCCAGGGGACAGTCACTGAAGCTTTCTTT. This codes for CASSQGTVTEAFF.